A selection of T cell receptor beta chains follows, all from one sample in a study of monozygotic twins with inflammatory bowel disease. One entry per CDR3 protein, without DNA, is what TCRdb gives after re-calling the 5' RACE reads. This sample's table has 120,000 to 150,000 distinct CDR3 sequences. Input material: blood. The receptors were sampled from a human donor with ulcerative colitis or Crohn's disease, or a healthy co-twin of an affected twin (not recorded which). CDR3s include the opening cysteine and the closing phenylalanine or tryptophan.

>TRBJ2-1|TRBV6-1
CASSVLAKNEQFF
>TRBJ2-5|TRBV7-9
CASGFSSGEEETQYF
>TRBJ2-3|TRBV20-1
CSARDLGGDSTDTQYF
>TRBJ2-7|TRBV12-3/TRBV12-4
CASSFNPYEQYF
>TRBJ2-3|TRBV27
CASSTPGTGRTDTQYF
>TRBJ2-1|TRBV12-3/TRBV12-4
CASSSTNLGLYNEQFF
>TRBJ2-7|TRBV5-1
CASSLTGTYSYEQYF
>TRBJ2-7|TRBV5-1
CASSLAGISYEQYF
>TRBJ1-3|TRBV6-5
CASSYDSLISSGNTIYF
>TRBJ2-3|TRBV20-1
CSANPVRTASTDTQYF
>TRBJ2-7|TRBV27
CASSLSPGHEQYF
>TRBJ2-1|TRBV12-3/TRBV12-4
CASSLGVQGVTDEQFF
>TRBJ1-1|TRBV7-2
CASSLRRTNTEAFF
>TRBJ2-3|TRBV7-2
CASSISSGVQDTQYF
>TRBJ2-3|TRBV5-1
CASSGTGHGADTQYF
>TRBJ1-1|TRBV19
CASHGGFTEAFF
>TRBJ1-2|TRBV7-9
CASSPDRSNYGYTF
>TRBJ2-7|TRBV11-2
CASSLVYGGDEQYF
>TRBJ2-1|TRBV20-1
CSARDWDPIVDEQFF
>TRBJ1-2|TRBV20-1
CSAWNNLDSHYGYTF
>TRBJ1-2|TRBV20-1
CSARTGNNYGYTF
>TRBJ2-1|TRBV28
CASSLEGTEQFF
>TRBJ2-7|TRBV4-1
CASSQHPPLDRRSYEQYF
>TRBJ2-7|TRBV18
CASSPNSRGGYEQYF
>TRBJ1-6|TRBV4-3
CASRQGRDPWSPLHF
>TRBJ2-7|TRBV28
CASSSSLLEQYF
>TRBJ2-1|TRBV7-3
CASSSGRRSYNEQFF
>TRBJ2-1|TRBV20-1
CSAGTSGGAGYNEQFF
>TRBJ1-3|TRBV7-2
CASSFAQGQDTIYF
>TRBJ2-5|TRBV20-1
CSAPLRTGRETQYF
>TRBJ2-7|TRBV20-1
CSAREDRPGEQYF
>TRBJ2-1|TRBV20-1
CSASGGASYNEQFF
>TRBJ2-1|TRBV11-1
CASSLEGQGGRSYNEQFF
>TRBJ2-1|TRBV6-2/TRBV6-3
CASSQGTTAEQFF
>TRBJ2-1|TRBV7-2
CASSLAVPVNEQFF
>TRBJ1-2|TRBV13
CASSQRGAGYGYTF
>TRBJ2-7|TRBV6-5
CASSYSGRGREQYF
>TRBJ2-7|TRBV16
CASSQSRRGATYEQYF
>TRBJ2-7|TRBV5-1
CASSNRQGLYEQYF
>TRBJ2-3|TRBV6-5
CASSYLSSGGPSTDTQYF
>TRBJ2-5|TRBV24-1
CATRDTSTGRAEETQYF
>TRBJ2-3|TRBV3-1
CASSPYRGMEDTQYF
>TRBJ1-5|TRBV27
CASSLFGDGYQPQHF
>TRBJ1-2|TRBV14
CASSQVVSYGYTF
>TRBJ1-1|TRBV7-2
CASSLRPGGTEAFF
>TRBJ1-5|TRBV10-3
CAIRDRENQPQHF
>TRBJ2-2|TRBV29-1
CSVETSGGENTGELFF
>TRBJ2-4|TRBV7-2
CASSLGGSRAKNMQYF
>TRBJ2-1|TRBV24-1
CATSERGQGPYNEQFF
>TRBJ2-7|TRBV6-5
CASSRTSGGRYF
>TRBJ1-2|TRBV3-1
CASSQDKGLIHGYTF